This TCR beta chain is drawn from a study of CD8 T cells in Susac syndrome. The T cells that were sequenced for TCR beta were CD8+ and CD4+ cells from blood. The V gene's germline CDR1 is SEHNR and CDR2 FQNEAQ (reference sequence). V lost 5 bases to trimming and J lost 4 bases, with 12 bases between them. The CDR3 loop spans 13 amino acids. The authors reverse transcribed about 0.45 to 1 ug RNA with random hexamers. Amplification of the TCR beta CDR3 was carried out by immunoSEQ multiplex PCR, which spanned a total of 54 Vbeta and 13 Jbeta segments. MiXCR, run by TCRdb on the immunoSEQ multiplex PCR reads, gives a single entry per CDR3 protein. The table records roughly 140,000 distinct CDR3 sequences, 94% of them present only once.

Sequences were obtained from CD8+ T cells from PBMCs. This sequence was found in a human donor in good health. The V gene is TRBV7-9, the J gene TRBJ2-7; D might be TRBD1 (5 bases). For the CDR3, the DNA is TGTGCCAGCAGCCCGGAAAGGGGATACGAGCAGTACTTC. As protein: CASSPERGYEQYF.